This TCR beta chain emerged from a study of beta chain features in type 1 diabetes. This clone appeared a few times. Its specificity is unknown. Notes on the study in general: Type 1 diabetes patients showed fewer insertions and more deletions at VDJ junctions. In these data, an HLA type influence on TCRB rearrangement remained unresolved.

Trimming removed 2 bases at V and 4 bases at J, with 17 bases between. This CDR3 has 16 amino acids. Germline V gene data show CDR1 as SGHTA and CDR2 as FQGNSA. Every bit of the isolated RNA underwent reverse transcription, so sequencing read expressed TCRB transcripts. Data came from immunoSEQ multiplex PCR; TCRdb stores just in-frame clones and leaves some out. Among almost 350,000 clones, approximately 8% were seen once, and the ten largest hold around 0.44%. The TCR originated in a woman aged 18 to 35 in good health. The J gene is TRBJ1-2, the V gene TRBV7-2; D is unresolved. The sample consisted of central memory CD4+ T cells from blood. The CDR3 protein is CASSLHWTDLGYGYTF. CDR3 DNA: TGTGCCAGCAGCTTACATTGGACGGACTTGGGCTATGGCTACACCTTC.